This TCR beta chain was found in a study of T-cell reconstitution after alpha-beta-depleted transplantation in children. Whole-study findings and limits: Reportedly, roughly two months post-transplant, alpha-beta T cells arose from several hundred expanded graft clones. Newly produced T cells mostly accounted for T-cell counts and diversity one year post-transplant.

This CDR3 comprises 13 residues. CDR1 SGHRS and CDR2 YFSETQ come from the germline V gene. V lost 5 bases, J lost 8 bases, and 6 bases stayed unmatched. A few counts support this clonotype. Antigen unknown. The authors prepared the TCRbeta library with unique molecular identifiers. TCRdb reprocessed the PCR reads via MiXCR and lists one record per CDR3 protein. The profile shows around 490,000 distinct CDR3 sequences, 10% to 12% of them singletons. The material sequenced was PBMCs, mostly from graft donor cells, taken 180 days after TCRalphabeta/CD19-depleted stem cell transplant. The sequence derives from a female patient younger than 10 who had a stem cell transplant for aplastic anemia, so the T cells may come from the graft donor. This chain uses TRBV5-1 with TRBJ2-1, with TRBD2 identical over 8 bases. CDR3 bases: TGCGCCAGCAGGCCCGGGGGGGCCGATGAGCAGTTCTTC. Encoded protein: CASRPGGADEQFF.